This entry lists 23 T cell receptor beta chains sequenced from one sample in a study of T cell clonality in common variable immunodeficiency. TCRdb's table, derived via immunoSEQ multiplex PCR, lists solely in-frame clones and lacks some. The sample is made up of some 50,000 clones, none counted only once. The sequenced sample was peripheral blood mononuclear cells. The receptor source for this set is a person aged 18-70 years in good health.

This clone was seen at least ten times. The CDR3 end falls 3 residues outside the read, so it is completed with the germline J gene. The chain links TRBV20-1 to TRBJ1-2; 8 nucleotides line up with TRBD1. CDR3 size: 14 residues. V was clipped by 1 base and J by 5 bases; unmatched bases: 6. Germline CDR1 DFQATT, CDR2 SNEGSKA (reference sequence). CDR3 DNA (partial): TGCAGTGCTAGAGCGGCAGGGGGCGCTTATGGC. It translates to CSARAAGGAYG. The CDR3 reads in full as CSARAAGGAYGYTF.

This clone was observed at least ten times. The read falls 3 residues short of the CDR3 end, and the missing part is taken from the germline J gene. The chain uses TRBV7-6 and TRBJ2-1; D is unclear. V was trimmed by 0 bases and J by 1 base, leaving 10 bases between them. Germline V gene lookup returns CDR1 SGHVS and CDR2 FNYEAQ. The CDR3 contains 16 residues. CDR3 amino acids: CASSLATWRSYNEQFF. CDR3 DNA, as far as it was read: TGTGCCAGCAGCTTAGCTACATGGCGGTCCTACAATGAG. The whole variable domain, filled in from reference TRBV7-6 and TRBJ2-1, reads GAGVSQSPRYKVTKRGQDVALRCDPISGHVSLYWYRQALGQGPEFLTYFNYEAQQDKSGLPNDRFSAERPEGSISTLTIQRTEQRDSAMYRCASSLATWRSYNEQFFGPGTRLTVL.

This clone was recorded at least ten times. The read finishes 3 residues shy of the CDR3 end, and the germline J gene is used to complete it. The chain has TRBV20-1 and TRBJ2-1, with a tentative D call TRBD2 (6 bases). Per the germline V gene, CDR1 is DFQATT and CDR2 is SNEGSKA (reference sequence). This CDR3 contains 16 residues. V dropped 0 bases and J dropped 4 bases, with 16 bases sitting between them. The chain's CDR3 is CSARDLEGNSYNEQFF. The sequenced part of the CDR3 DNA is TGCAGTGCTAGAGATCTGGAGGGGAACAGTTACAATGAG.

There are a few counts of this clone. Partial CDR3 DNA: TGCAGTGCTGTAACAGGGGACCAGCCG. Translated: CSAVTGDQP. The whole CDR3 region reads CSAVTGDQPQYF. This sequence joins TRBV20-1 and TRBJ2-3; 7 nucleotides match TRBD1. The sequenced fragment ends 3 residues before the CDR3 boundary, so the rest is inferred from the germline J gene. The CDR3 length is 12 residues. Germline CDR1 reads DFQATT; CDR2 reads SNEGSKA (reference sequence).

This clone was found many times. The sequenced fragment ends 3 residues before the CDR3 boundary, so the rest is inferred from the germline J gene. The V and J genes are TRBV7-9 and TRBJ1-1; D gene ambiguous. From germline, CDR1 is SEHNR and CDR2 FQNEAQ (reference sequence). V was shortened by 1 base and J by 6 bases, with 6 bases between the two germline ends. CDR3 size: 12 residues. CDR3 DNA (partial): TGTGCCAGCAGCTTAGGAAGCGCTGAA. As protein: CASSLGSAE. The complete CDR3 reads CASSLGSAEAFF.

Comments on this clone: The sequence runs out 3 residues before the end of the CDR3; the remainder is reconstructed from the germline J gene. The rearrangement links TRBV19 to TRBJ2-3; the match to TRBD2 covers 10 bases. Per the germline V gene, CDR1 is LNHDA and CDR2 is SQIVND (reference sequence). Germline trimming cut 3 bases from V and 5 bases from J; bases unmatched to any gene: 8. The CDR3 length is 16 residues. The CDR3 is CASSMASGGALDTQYF. The part of the CDR3 DNA that was read is TGTGCCAGTAGTATGGCGAGCGGGGGGGCCTTAGATACG.

This clone was detected many times. The read ends 3 residues shy of where the CDR3 ends; the end is completed using the germline J gene. The rearrangement uses TRBV20-1 and TRBJ2-1; 15 nucleotides match TRBD2. Germline lookup yields CDR1 DFQATT and CDR2 SNEGSKA (reference sequence). This CDR3 is 19 amino acids long. V trimming: 3 bases; J trimming: 0 bases; junction bases outside the gene matches: 9. Incomplete CDR3 DNA: TGCAGTGCTAGGGGGAAAGGGACTAGCGGGAGGTACTCCTACAATGAG. Translation: CSARGKGTSGRYSYNE. The whole CDR3 sequence is CSARGKGTSGRYSYNEQFF.

Ten or more counts support this clone. The CDR3 end is not reached by the read, which stops 3 residues before it; the germline J gene fills it in. The J gene is TRBJ2-1, the V gene TRBV4-1; perhaps TRBD2 as D (6 bases). Germline lookup yields CDR1 MGHRA and CDR2 YSYEKL. V lost 8 bases, J lost 6 bases, and 17 bases lay in between. This CDR3 region has 14 residues. CDR3 amino acids: CASSTSTSVNEQFF. CDR3 bases read: TGCGCCAGCTCGACTAGTACAAGTGTCAATGAG.

This clone was observed at least ten times. The CDR3 goes on 3 residues after the read ends, and that part is filled in from the germline J gene. V is TRBV30 and J is TRBJ1-4, with TRBD1 matching 7 bases. Trimming removed 5 bases from V and 5 bases from J; junction bases left unmatched: 8. CDR1 is GTSNPN, CDR2 SVGIG, per germline (reference sequence). This CDR3 has 14 residues. CDR3 sequence: CAWAGQARNEKLFF. The DNA read from the CDR3 is TGTGCCTGGGCCGGACAGGCCCGAAATGAAAAA. The full variable domain, with the rest looked up from reference TRBV30 and TRBJ1-4, is SQTIHQWPATLVQPVGSPLSLECTVEGTSNPNLYWYRQAAGRGLQLLFYSVGIGQISSEVPQNLSASRPQDRQFILSSKKLLLSDSGFYLCAWAGQARNEKLFFGSGTQLSVL.

This clone was counted ten times or more. The read falls 3 residues short of the CDR3 end, and the missing part is taken from the germline J gene. The chain employs TRBV20-1 and TRBJ1-2; 8 nucleotides line up with TRBD1. This CDR3 has 14 residues. V lost 3 bases to trimming and J lost 7 bases; unmatched junction nucleotides: 10. Germline V gives CDR1 DFQATT, CDR2 SNEGSKA (reference sequence). CDR3 bases read: TGCAGTGCTAGGGTGGACAGGGAGATAGGTGGC. Protein: CSARVDREIGG. The whole CDR3 sequence reads CSARVDREIGGYTF.

Many counts were recorded for this clone. The read terminates 3 residues before the CDR3 end, so the remaining end is supplied by the germline J gene. The chain links TRBV20-1 to TRBJ2-5, with D perhaps TRBD2 (6 bases). The V gene's germline CDR1 is DFQATT and CDR2 SNEGSKA (reference sequence). The CDR3 extends over 12 amino acids. Trimming removed 5 bases from V and 0 bases from J, with 7 bases in between. The CDR3 is CSAWTNQETQYF. The DNA read from the CDR3 is TGCAGTGCTTGGACTAACCAAGAGACC.

This clone was observed many times. With the read ending 3 residues before the CDR3 end, the germline J gene is used to fill in that end. This chain connects TRBV10-1 to TRBJ2-2; a possible D gene is TRBD1 (5 bases). V lost 2 bases to trimming and J lost 2 bases, with 15 bases between them. The CDR3 totals 17 residues. The germline V gene encodes CDR1 WNHNN and CDR2 SYGVQD (reference sequence). The CDR3 bases that were read are TGCGCCAGCAGTGAGGAGGAATGGCAGGGCAACACCGGGGAG. The encoded protein is CASSEEEWQGNTGE. The entire CDR3 reads CASSEEEWQGNTGELFF.

A note on this clone: Read sequence stops 3 residues before the CDR3 end, and the germline J gene provides the missing end. V and J are TRBV7-2 and TRBJ1-2, with a weak D call TRBD1 (6 bases). CDR1 SGHTA and CDR2 FQGNSA come from the germline V gene. This CDR3 contains 14 residues. CDR3 loop: CASSFGGGANDYTF. The sequenced CDR3 bases are TGTGCCAGCAGCTTTGGCGGGGGGGCCAATGAC.

At least ten counts were recorded for this clone. Read coverage stops 3 residues before the CDR3 terminus; the germline J gene supplies the remainder. The V gene is TRBV19, the J gene TRBJ1-5; 9 bases map to TRBD1. This CDR3 has 15 amino acids. The ends lost 6 bases at V and 7 bases at J; junction bases unmatched: 10. Germline V gives CDR1 LNHDA, CDR2 SQIVND (reference sequence). The CDR3 region is CASRSGQGSMQPQHF. The part of the CDR3 DNA that was read is TGTGCCAGTAGAAGTGGACAGGGGTCGATGCAGCCC.

This clone came up many times. The CDR3 is cut off 3 residues early in the read; its end comes from the germline J gene. The gene calls are TRBV6-2 or TRBV6-3 and TRBJ2-1, with a tentative D call TRBD1 (6 bases). The CDR3 loop spans 14 amino acids. Germline values: CDR1 MNHEY, CDR2 SVGEGT. Trimming took 6 bases from V and 4 from J, leaving 13 bases between them. The CDR3 bases that were read are TGTGCCAGCAGAGCTACAGGGCATTACAATGAG. Its protein is CASRATGHYNE. The entire CDR3 sequence reads CASRATGHYNEQFF.

This clone has ten or more counts. The observed sequence ends 3 residues before the CDR3 terminus, with the missing tail filled in from the germline J gene. This sample also contains other DNA sequences that code for the same CDR3. The chain links TRBV7-8 to TRBJ2-1, with D uncertain. The V and J ends lost 1 base and 0 bases respectively, with 7 bases between them. The CDR3 length is 15 residues. Germline loops: CDR1 SGHVS, CDR2 FQNEAQ. Partial CDR3 DNA: TGTGCCAGCAGCTTAGGGTCCAGCTCCTACAATGAG. As protein: CASSLGSSSYNE. The full CDR3 reads CASSLGSSSYNEQFF.

In its sample, this clone was seen many times. The DNA read from the CDR3 is TGTGCCAGCAGCTGGACAGGGATAAATGAAAAA. It encodes CASSWTGINEK. The whole CDR3 sequence is CASSWTGINEKLFF. The gene calls are TRBV7-2 and TRBJ1-4; 8 bases align to TRBD1. The read ends 3 residues early relative to the CDR3; the germline J gene fills the gap. Germline lookup yields CDR1 SGHTA and CDR2 FQGNSA. J was trimmed by 5 bases and V by 4 bases; bases with no gene match: 3. The CDR3 has 14 amino acids.

This clone was detected many times. The junction differs from germline at one of its ends, possibly a read error. The CDR3 is cut off 3 residues early in the read; its end comes from the germline J gene. The rearrangement links TRBV4-2 to TRBJ1-2; D remains unclear. The CDR3 sequence is 14 residues long. CDR1 and CDR2 (germline): LGHNA, YNFKEQ. The part of the CDR3 DNA that was read is TGCGCCAGCAGCCACCGTGGACTGTCCTATGGC. It is translated as CASSHRGLSYG. The entire CDR3 reads CASSHRGLSYGYTF.

This clone was seen a few times. Coverage ceases 3 residues before the CDR3 finishes, and the germline J gene fills in the end. The chain carries TRBV7-6 and TRBJ2-2, with D tentatively TRBD1 (7 bases). The CDR3 totals 14 residues. The germline V gene has CDR1 SGHVS and CDR2 FNYEAQ. The CDR3 DNA, read in part, is TGTGCCAGCAGTCCGGGCAGGGGGGATTCACCG. Its translation is CASSPGRGDSP. In full, the CDR3 is CASSPGRGDSPLFF.

This clone occurred many times. The CDR3 end lies 3 residues beyond the end of the read and is filled in from the germline J gene. J is TRBJ2-2 and V is TRBV11-3, with no clear D. The V end was cut by 5 bases, the J end by 5 bases, with 6 bases between. The germline gives CDR1 SGHNT, CDR2 YENEEA. The CDR3 is made up of 12 amino acids. CDR3: CASSPRTGELFF. The CDR3 DNA, read in part, is TGTGCCAGCAGCCCCAGAACCGGGGAG.

This clone was recorded at least ten times. The CDR3 goes on 3 residues after the read ends, and that part is filled in from the germline J gene. This chain uses TRBV20-1 with TRBJ2-7; 7 nucleotides line up with TRBD2. The V gene end was trimmed by 5 bases and the J gene end by 5 bases; junction bases not matched to a gene: 9. Germline values: CDR1 DFQATT, CDR2 SNEGSKA (reference sequence). The CDR3 spans 13 residues. Incomplete CDR3 DNA: TGCAGTGCTTCCGGACTAGAACCTGACGAG. Protein product: CSASGLEPDE. The full CDR3 reads CSASGLEPDEQYF.

In the case of this clone: The CDR3 end is not reached by the read, which stops 3 residues before it; the germline J gene fills it in. V and J are TRBV5-1 and TRBJ1-4; TRBD1 agrees at 8 bases. The V gene end was trimmed by 4 bases and the J gene end by 8 bases; junction bases not matched to a gene: 13. The CDR3 is 16 amino acids. In germline, CDR1 is SGHRS, CDR2 YFSETQ. The CDR3 sequence is CASSPRTGRNGEKLFF. CDR3 DNA (partial): TGCGCCAGCAGCCCCCGGACAGGGAGGAATGGAGAAAAA.

This clone was seen ten or more times. Coverage ceases 3 residues before the CDR3 finishes, and the germline J gene fills in the end. This sequence joins TRBV5-1 and TRBJ2-5; 7 nucleotides match TRBD2. CDR1 is SGHRS and CDR2 is YFSETQ in the germline V gene. Unmatched junction bases numbered 7, after V lost 4 bases and J lost 4 bases. The CDR3 extends over 14 amino acids. Partial CDR3 DNA: TGCGCCAGCAGCATATTGTCGGGGGGAGAGACC. This encodes CASSILSGGET. The whole CDR3 reads CASSILSGGETQYF.